Listed below are T cell receptor beta chains from one sample, sequenced in a study of OX40 agonist ivuxolimab in advanced cancers. Repertoires were generated with immunoSEQ multiplex PCR, while TCRdb's copy carries only in-frame clones and drops some. The sample contains approximately 76,000 clones, approximately 89% of which appear only once. Source: CD4+ or CD8+ T cells sorted from blood, taken in a trial of the OX40 agonist ivuxolimab. These receptors were obtained from an adult with an advanced solid tumor such as melanoma, head and neck, liver or kidney cancer. Both conserved end residues are part of each CDR3. A D gene is named only where the DNA matches it firmly. Size is stated for part of the rows, as once, few or many counts, or as a class when the clone is expanded.

NA,TRBV19,TRBJ2-3,NA,CASSAFGTAATDTQYF,TGTGCCAGTAGTGCTTTCGGGACTGCAGCCACAGATACGCAGTATTTT
NA,TRBV19,TRBJ2-5,NA,CASSFSPGQQETQYF,TGTGCCAGTAGTTTTTCGCCGGGACAACAAGAGACCCAGTACTTC
few,TRBV6-4,TRBJ2-5,NA,CASSRDLGETQYF,TGTGCCAGCAGTAGGGATCTAGGAGAGACCCAGTACTTC
NA,TRBV9,TRBJ2-3,TRBD2,CASSMGLAGVSDTQYF,TGTGCCAGCAGCATGGGACTAGCGGGAGTATCAGATACGCAGTATTTT
few,TRBV5-1,TRBJ1-4,NA,CASSLGQNEKLFF,TGCGCCAGCAGCTTGGGACAGAATGAAAAACTGTTTTTT
NA,TRBV30,TRBJ1-5,NA,CAWSKSGAQPQHF,TGTGCCTGGAGTAAGTCAGGGGCTCAGCCCCAGCATTTT
NA,TRBV28,TRBJ2-2,TRBD1,CASSGWTGGKGSEGGELFF,TGTGCCAGCAGTGGCTGGACAGGGGGGAAAGGTTCCGAAGGCGGGGAGCTGTTTTTT
NA,TRBV30,TRBJ1-6,NA,CAWSVTHTGKSYNSPLHF,TGTGCCTGGAGTGTTACCCATACAGGGAAGTCCTATAATTCACCCCTCCACTTT
NA,TRBV9,TRBJ2-5,NA,CASSVAPGRQETQYF,TGTGCCAGCAGCGTAGCTCCAGGGCGTCAAGAGACCCAGTACTTC
NA,TRBV7-8,TRBJ1-4,TRBD1,CASSLVGGTGNEKLFF,TGTGCCAGCAGCTTAGTTGGTGGGACAGGGAATGAAAAACTGTTTTTT
NA,TRBV20-1,TRBJ2-4,NA,CSASMGAAYF,TGCAGTGCTAGTATGGGGGCTGCGTACTTC
NA,TRBV28,TRBJ2-1,NA,CASGRREQFF,TGTGCCAGCGGCCGGCGTGAGCAGTTCTTC
NA,TRBV5-1,TRBJ2-5,TRBD1,CASSPTKPGQQETQYF,TGCGCCAGCAGCCCCACAAAGCCGGGACAGCAAGAGACCCAGTACTTC
NA,TRBV19,TRBJ1-5,NA,CASMVAFYSNQPQHF,TGTGCCAGTATGGTCGCCTTCTATAGCAATCAGCCCCAGCATTTT
few,TRBV7-9,TRBJ2-2,NA,CASSRRAGTGELFF,TGTGCCAGCAGCCGTCGGGCGGGTACCGGGGAGCTGTTTTTT
NA,TRBV5-1,TRBJ2-2,NA,CASSFQGSTGELFF,TGCGCCAGCAGCTTCCAGGGCAGCACCGGGGAGCTGTTTTTT
once,TRBV19,TRBJ1-5,NA,CASSIGTGGLFSTQPQHF,TGTGCCAGTAGTATAGGTACGGGCGGGCTTTTCAGTACTCAGCCCCAGCATTTT
NA,TRBV7-2,TRBJ2-2,NA,CASSQEGTGELFF,TGTGCCAGCAGCCAAGAGGGGACCGGGGAGCTGTTTTTT
NA,TRBV21-1,TRBJ1-3,NA,CALLEVTGGFIRGTRNTIYF,TGTGCCCTCCTCGAAGTAACAGGAGGCTTTATTAGAGGCACCAGAAACACCATATATTTT
NA,TRBV2,TRBJ2-7,TRBD2,CASSTLGLAGYEQYF,TGTGCCAGCAGTACCCTGGGACTAGCGGGCTACGAGCAGTACTTC
NA,TRBV5-6,TRBJ2-6,NA,CASSLSGANVLTF,TGTGCCAGCAGCTTATCCGGGGCCAACGTCCTGACTTTC
few,TRBV10-2,TRBJ1-3,NA,CASSITGLSGNTIYF,TGCGCCAGCAGTATTACAGGGCTCTCTGGAAACACCATATATTTT
NA,TRBV6-5,TRBJ1-1,TRBD1,CASSLGQGRGTEAFF,TGTGCCAGCAGTCTGGGACAGGGGAGAGGGACTGAAGCTTTCTTT
NA,TRBV29-1,TRBJ2-5,NA,CSVEDAAGRGTQYF,TGCAGCGTTGAAGATGCGGCCGGGCGGGGGACCCAGTACTTC
few,TRBV30,TRBJ1-6,TRBD1,CALSGQGLTYNSPLHF,TGTGCCTTATCGGGACAGGGCCTCACATATAATTCACCCCTCCACTTT
NA,TRBV7-9,TRBJ1-5,NA,CASSPRENQPQHF,TGTGCCAGCAGCCCCCGAGAAAATCAGCCCCAGCATTTT
NA,TRBV18,TRBJ1-4,NA,CASSPWDGNEKLFF,TGTGCCAGCTCCCCCTGGGACGGTAATGAAAAACTGTTTTTT
NA,TRBV27,TRBJ1-1,NA,CASSSRTNTEAFF,TGTGCCAGCAGTTCGCGTACGAACACTGAAGCTTTCTTT
NA,TRBV7-9,TRBJ2-3,TRBD2,CASSSLLGGGQAGTQYF,TGTGCCAGCAGCTCACTCCTCGGGGGGGGCCAAGCAGGTACGCAGTATTTT
NA,TRBV4-2,TRBJ1-2,NA,CASSQPVARGYTF,TGTGCCAGCAGCCAACCTGTCGCGAGAGGCTACACCTTC
NA,TRBV7-2,TRBJ1-1,NA,CASSVQGHTEAFF,TGTGCCAGCAGCGTGCAGGGGCACACTGAAGCTTTCTTT
medium-sized,TRBV9,TRBJ1-1,NA,CASSVEPSNTEAFF,TGTGCCAGCAGCGTAGAACCGTCGAACACTGAAGCTTTCTTT
NA,TRBV27,TRBJ2-2,NA,CASSLNGVNTGELFF,TGTGCCAGCAGCCTAAATGGGGTGAACACCGGGGAGCTGTTTTTT
few,TRBV9,TRBJ2-3,TRBD2,CASSFRLAGVEDTQYF,TGTGCCAGCAGCTTCCGACTAGCGGGAGTTGAAGATACGCAGTATTTT
NA,TRBV7-9,TRBJ2-7,TRBD1,CASSRDRIYEQYF,TGTGCCAGCAGCCGGGACAGGATCTACGAGCAGTACTTC
NA,TRBV5-1,TRBJ2-7,NA,CASSLGDAAPFYEQYF,TGCGCCAGCAGCTTGGGGGATGCGGCCCCTTTTTACGAGCAGTACTTC
NA,TRBV30,TRBJ1-4,NA,CAWSGRLTNEKLFF,TGTGCCTGGAGTGGGCGGTTAACTAATGAAAAACTGTTTTTT
NA,TRBV28,TRBJ1-2,TRBD1,CASSTAGTGSYGYTF,TGTGCCAGCAGTACCGCCGGGACAGGCAGTTATGGCTACACCTTC
NA,TRBV7-2,TRBJ1-3,NA,CASSFPDRNTIYF,TGTGCCAGCAGCTTTCCGGATCGAAACACCATATATTTT
once,TRBV20-1,TRBJ2-3,NA,CSASASDTQYF,TGCAGTGCTTCCGCTTCAGATACGCAGTATTTT
NA,TRBV11-3,TRBJ2-1,NA,CASSWGEGNEQFF,TGTGCCAGCAGCTGGGGGGAAGGGAACGAGCAGTTCTTC
once,TRBV7-9,TRBJ2-1,NA,CASSHTDSFRGEQFF,TGTGCCAGCAGCCATACGGACAGCTTTAGAGGGGAGCAGTTCTTC
NA,TRBV30,TRBJ2-3,TRBD2,CAWTWTSIADTQYF,TGTGCCTGGACATGGACTAGTATCGCAGATACGCAGTATTTT
NA,TRBV10-3,TRBJ2-7,TRBD1,CAIRQDRGSYEQYF,TGTGCCATCAGGCAGGACAGGGGGTCCTACGAGCAGTACTTC
NA,TRBV30,TRBJ2-5,NA,CAWSVRAAETQYF,TGTGCCTGGAGTGTACGAGCCGCGGAGACCCAGTACTTC
NA,TRBV6-6,TRBJ1-5,TRBD1,CASSYSDRSNQPQHF,TGTGCCAGCAGTTACTCGGACAGGTCCAATCAGCCCCAGCATTTT
NA,TRBV7-8,TRBJ2-1,TRBD2,CASSPGTSGYYNEQFF,TGTGCCAGCAGCCCGGGGACTAGCGGGTATTACAATGAGCAGTTCTTC
NA,TRBV19,TRBJ1-2,TRBD1,CASSIFGQGNYGYTF,TGTGCCAGTAGTATATTCGGACAGGGCAACTATGGCTACACCTTC
NA,TRBV10-3,TRBJ2-7,NA,CASSPGPRSSYEQYF,TGTGCCTCTTCGCCGGGGCCCCGGTCATCCTACGAGCAGTACTTC
once,TRBV10-3,TRBJ2-7,TRBD1,CAISEDREYEQYF,TGTGCCATCAGTGAGGACAGGGAATACGAGCAGTACTTC
NA,TRBV11-2,TRBJ2-1,TRBD2,CASSLGAGGNNNEQFF,TGTGCCAGCAGCTTGGGCGCGGGGGGGAACAACAATGAGCAGTTCTTC
NA,TRBV5-5,TRBJ2-7,NA,CASSLDLRASYEQYF,TGTGCCAGCAGCTTGGATCTCAGGGCCTCCTACGAGCAGTACTTC
NA,TRBV6-5,TRBJ1-5,NA,CASSYSRGNQPQHF,TGTGCCAGCAGTTATTCGAGGGGGAATCAGCCCCAGCATTTT
NA,TRBV5-1,TRBJ1-1,NA,CASSFSVEAFF,TGTGCCAGCAGCTTTTCGGTTGAAGCTTTCTTT
NA,TRBV30,TRBJ2-3,NA,CAWKLQGTDTQYF,TGTGCCTGGAAGCTGCAGGGCACAGATACGCAGTATTTT
NA,TRBV5-1,TRBJ1-3,NA,CASSFAGRSSGNTIYF,TGCGCCAGCAGCTTTGCAGGGCGATCCTCTGGAAACACCATATATTTT
NA,TRBV28,TRBJ1-1,TRBD1,CASSRTGVGYQTEAFF,TGTGCCAGCAGCCGAACAGGGGTAGGTTATCAAACTGAAGCTTTCTTT
NA,TRBV6-1,TRBJ1-2,NA,CASSERSVYGYTF,TGTGCCAGCAGTGAAAGGTCGGTTTATGGCTACACCTTC
NA,TRBV6-5,TRBJ2-1,TRBD2,CASSFSGGARNEQFF,TGTGCCAGCAGCTTTAGCGGGGGGGCGCGCAATGAGCAGTTCTTC